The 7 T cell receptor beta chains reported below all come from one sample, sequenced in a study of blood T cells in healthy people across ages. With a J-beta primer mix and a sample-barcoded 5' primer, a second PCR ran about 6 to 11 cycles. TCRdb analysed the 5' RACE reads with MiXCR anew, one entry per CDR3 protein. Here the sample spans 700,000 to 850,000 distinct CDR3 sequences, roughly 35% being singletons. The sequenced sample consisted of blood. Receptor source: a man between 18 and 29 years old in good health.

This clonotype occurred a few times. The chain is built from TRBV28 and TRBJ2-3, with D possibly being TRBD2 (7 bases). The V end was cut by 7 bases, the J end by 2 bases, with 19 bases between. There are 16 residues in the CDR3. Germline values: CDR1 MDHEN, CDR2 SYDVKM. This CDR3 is CASTWGGRGNTDTQYF. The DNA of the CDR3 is TGTGCCAGCACTTGGGGGGGAAGGGGGAACACAGATACGCAGTATTTT.

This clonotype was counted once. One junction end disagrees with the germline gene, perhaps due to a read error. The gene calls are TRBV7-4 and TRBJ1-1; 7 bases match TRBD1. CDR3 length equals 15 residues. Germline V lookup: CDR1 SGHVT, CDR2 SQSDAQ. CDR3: CASSRQGEKGTGAFF. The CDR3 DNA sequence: TGTGCCAGCAGTAGACAGGGTGAGAAGGGGACTGGAGCTTTCTTT.

The CDR3 DNA reads TGTGCCAGCAGCTCCCGCGGTCCCGATGAGCAGTTCTTC. Its translation is CASSSRGPDEQFF. This rearrangement joins TRBV7-9 to TRBJ2-1, with no clear D. The V end lost 4 bases, the J end lost 8 bases, and 12 bases lay between the germline ends. Per the germline V gene, CDR1 is SEHNR and CDR2 is FQNEAQ (reference sequence). This CDR3 comprises 13 residues.

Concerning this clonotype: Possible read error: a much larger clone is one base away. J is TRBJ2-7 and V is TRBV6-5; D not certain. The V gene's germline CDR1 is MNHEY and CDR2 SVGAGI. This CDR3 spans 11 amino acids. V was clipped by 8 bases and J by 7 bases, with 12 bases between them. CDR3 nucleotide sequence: TGTGCCAGCGGAAGGAGCAATGAGCAGTACTTC. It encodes CASGRSNEQYF.

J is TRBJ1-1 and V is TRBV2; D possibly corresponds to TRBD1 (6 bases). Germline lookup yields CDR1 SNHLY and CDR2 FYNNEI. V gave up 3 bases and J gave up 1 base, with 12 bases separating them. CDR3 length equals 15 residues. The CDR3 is CASSDMGARNTEAFF. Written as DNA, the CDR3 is TGTGCCAGCAGTGATATGGGGGCTAGGAACACTGAAGCTTTCTTT.

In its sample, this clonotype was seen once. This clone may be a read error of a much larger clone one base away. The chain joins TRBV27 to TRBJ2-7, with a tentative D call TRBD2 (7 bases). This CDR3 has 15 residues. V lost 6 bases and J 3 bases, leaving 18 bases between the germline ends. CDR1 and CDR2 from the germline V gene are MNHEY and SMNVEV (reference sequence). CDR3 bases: TGTGCCAGCAGCTCCCGGGGGGCAGATTTCTACGAGCAGTACTTC. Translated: CASSSRGADFYEQYF.

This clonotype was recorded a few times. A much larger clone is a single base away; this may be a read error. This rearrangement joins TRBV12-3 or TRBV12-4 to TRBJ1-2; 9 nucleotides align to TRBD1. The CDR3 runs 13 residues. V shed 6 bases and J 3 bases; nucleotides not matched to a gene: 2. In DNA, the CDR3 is TGTGCCAGCAGCTGGACAGGGGACTATGGCTACACCTTC. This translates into CASSWTGDYGYTF.